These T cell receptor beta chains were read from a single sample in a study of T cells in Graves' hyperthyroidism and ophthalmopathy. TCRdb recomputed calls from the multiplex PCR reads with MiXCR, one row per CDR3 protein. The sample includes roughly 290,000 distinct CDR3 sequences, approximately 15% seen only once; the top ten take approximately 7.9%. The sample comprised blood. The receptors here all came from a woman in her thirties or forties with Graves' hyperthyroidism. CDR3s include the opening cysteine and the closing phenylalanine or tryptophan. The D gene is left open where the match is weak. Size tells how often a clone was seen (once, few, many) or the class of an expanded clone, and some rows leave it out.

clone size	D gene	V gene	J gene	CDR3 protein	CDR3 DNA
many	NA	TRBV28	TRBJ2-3	CASTADAEVTDTQYF	TGTGCCAGCACCGCTGACGCGGAGGTCACAGATACGCAGTATTTT
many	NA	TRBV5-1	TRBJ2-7	CASSRSANQGTEQYF	TGCGCCAGCAGCCGATCCGCGAACCAGGGTACCGAGCAGTACTTC
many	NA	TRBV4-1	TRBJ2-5	CASSQDHAQETQYF	TGCGCCAGCAGCCAAGATCACGCCCAAGAGACCCAGTACTTC
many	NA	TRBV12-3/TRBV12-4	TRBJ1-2	CASSLAGGYTF	TGTGCCAGCAGTTTAGCGGGTGGCTACACCTTC
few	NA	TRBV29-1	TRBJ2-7	CSTHRTHYEQYF	TGCAGCACACACAGGACCCACTACGAGCAGTACTTC
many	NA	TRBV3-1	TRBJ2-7	CASSQEGGEQYF	TGTGCCAGCAGCCAAGAGGGGGGTGAGCAGTACTTC
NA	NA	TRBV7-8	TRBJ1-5	CASSLVTENQPQHF	TGTGCCAGCAGCTTAGTCACAGAGAATCAGCCCCAGCATTTT
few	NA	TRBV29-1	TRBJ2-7	CSVSPTTRREQYF	TGCAGCGTCTCGCCCACCACCCGGCGGGAGCAGTACTTC
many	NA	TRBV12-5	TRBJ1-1	CASGLLLGTEAFF	TGTGCTAGTGGTTTACTTCTGGGGACTGAAGCTTTCTTT
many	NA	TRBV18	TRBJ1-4	CASSPPNEKLFF	TGTGCCAGCTCACCACCGAACGAAAAACTGTTTTTT